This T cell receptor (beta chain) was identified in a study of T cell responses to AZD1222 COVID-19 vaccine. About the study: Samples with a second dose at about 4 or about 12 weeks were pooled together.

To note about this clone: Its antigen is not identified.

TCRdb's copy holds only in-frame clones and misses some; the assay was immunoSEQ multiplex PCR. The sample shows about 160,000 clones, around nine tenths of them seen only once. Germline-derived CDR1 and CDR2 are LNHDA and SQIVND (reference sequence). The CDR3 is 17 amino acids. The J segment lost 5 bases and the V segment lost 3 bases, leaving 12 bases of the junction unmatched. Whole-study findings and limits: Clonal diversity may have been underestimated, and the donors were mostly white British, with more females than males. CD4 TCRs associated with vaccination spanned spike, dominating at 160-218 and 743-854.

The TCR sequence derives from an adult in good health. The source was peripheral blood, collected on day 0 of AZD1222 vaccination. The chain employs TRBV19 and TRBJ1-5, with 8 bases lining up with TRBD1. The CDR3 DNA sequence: TGTGCCAGTAGTATTAACAGGGGGAAGTTAGTAGATCAGCCCCAGCATTTT. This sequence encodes CASSINRGKLVDQPQHF.